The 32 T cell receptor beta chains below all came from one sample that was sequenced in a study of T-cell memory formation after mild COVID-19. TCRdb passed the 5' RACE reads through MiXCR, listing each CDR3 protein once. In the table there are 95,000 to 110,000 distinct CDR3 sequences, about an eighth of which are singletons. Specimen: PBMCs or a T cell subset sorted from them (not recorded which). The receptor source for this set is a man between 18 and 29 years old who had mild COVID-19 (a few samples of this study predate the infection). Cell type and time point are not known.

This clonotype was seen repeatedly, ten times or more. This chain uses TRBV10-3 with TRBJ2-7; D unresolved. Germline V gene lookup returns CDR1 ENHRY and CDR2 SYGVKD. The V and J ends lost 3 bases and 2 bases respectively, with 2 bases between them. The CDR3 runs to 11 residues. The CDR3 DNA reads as TGTGCCATCAGTGAAGCCTACGAGCAGTACTTC. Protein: CAISEAYEQYF.

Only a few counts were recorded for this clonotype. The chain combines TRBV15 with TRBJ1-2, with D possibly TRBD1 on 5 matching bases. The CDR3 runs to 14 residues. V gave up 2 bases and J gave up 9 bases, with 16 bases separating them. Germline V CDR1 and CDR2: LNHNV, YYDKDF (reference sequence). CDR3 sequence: CATSRLTGADSYTF. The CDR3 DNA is TGTGCCACCAGCAGACTCACCGGGGCAGATAGCTACACCTTC.

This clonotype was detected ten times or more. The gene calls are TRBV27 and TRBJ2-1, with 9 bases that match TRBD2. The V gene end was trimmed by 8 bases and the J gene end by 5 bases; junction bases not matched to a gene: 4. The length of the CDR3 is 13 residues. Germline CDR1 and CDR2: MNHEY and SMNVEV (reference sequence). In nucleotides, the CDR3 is TGTGCCAGCTCCTCTAGCGGGGACAATGAGCAGTTCTTC. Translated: CASSSSGDNEQFF.

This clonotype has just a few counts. CDR3 in amino acids: CASSQVRQGKHEQYF. In nucleotides, the CDR3 is TGTGCCAGCAGCCAAGTAAGACAGGGGAAACACGAGCAGTACTTC. The V call is TRBV4-2, the J call TRBJ2-7; 8 bases fit TRBD1. The CDR3 totals 15 residues. Germline V gene data show CDR1 as LGHNA and CDR2 as YNFKEQ. V gave up 1 base and J gave up 5 bases; unmatched junction bases: 7.

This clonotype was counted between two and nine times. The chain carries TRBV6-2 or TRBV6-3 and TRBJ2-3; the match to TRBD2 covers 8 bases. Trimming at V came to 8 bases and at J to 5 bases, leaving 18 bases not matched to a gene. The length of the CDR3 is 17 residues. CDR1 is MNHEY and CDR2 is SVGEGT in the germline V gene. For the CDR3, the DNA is TGTGCCAGCGACGGCGATCCCGGGGGGGGGACACAAGATACGCAGTATTTT. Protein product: CASDGDPGGGTQDTQYF.

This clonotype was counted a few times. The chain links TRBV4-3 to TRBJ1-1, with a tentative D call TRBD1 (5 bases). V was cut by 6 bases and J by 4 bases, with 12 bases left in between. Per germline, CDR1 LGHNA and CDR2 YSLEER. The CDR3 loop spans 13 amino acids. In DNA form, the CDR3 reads TGCGCCAGCAGTGAAGCAGGGCCCACTGAAGCTTTCTTT. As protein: CASSEAGPTEAFF.

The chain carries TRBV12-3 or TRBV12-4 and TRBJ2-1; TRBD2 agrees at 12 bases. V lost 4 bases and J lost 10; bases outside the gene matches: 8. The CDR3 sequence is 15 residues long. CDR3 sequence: CASSSWTSGEGEQFF. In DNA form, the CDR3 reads TGTGCCAGCAGTTCATGGACTAGCGGGGAGGGCGAGCAGTTCTTC.

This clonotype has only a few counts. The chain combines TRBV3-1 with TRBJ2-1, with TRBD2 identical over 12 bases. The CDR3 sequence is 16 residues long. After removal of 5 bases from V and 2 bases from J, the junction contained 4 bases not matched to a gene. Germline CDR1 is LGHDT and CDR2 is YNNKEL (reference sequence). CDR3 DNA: TGTGCCAGCAGCACCCTAGCGGGGGGGCCCTACAATGAGCAGTTCTTC. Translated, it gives CASSTLAGGPYNEQFF.

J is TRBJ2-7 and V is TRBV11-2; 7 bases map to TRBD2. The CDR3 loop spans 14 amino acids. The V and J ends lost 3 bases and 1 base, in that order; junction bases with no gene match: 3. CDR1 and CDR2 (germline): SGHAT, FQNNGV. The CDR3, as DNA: TGTGCCAGCAGCTTTGCGGGGGAGTCCTACGAGCAGTACTTC. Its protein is CASSFAGESYEQYF.

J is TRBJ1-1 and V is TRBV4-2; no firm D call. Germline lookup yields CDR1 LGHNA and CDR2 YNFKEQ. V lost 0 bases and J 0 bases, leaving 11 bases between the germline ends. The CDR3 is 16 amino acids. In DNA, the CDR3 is TGTGCCAGCAGCCAAGAACTCAGGCAGTTGAACACTGAAGCTTTCTTT. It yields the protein CASSQELRQLNTEAFF.

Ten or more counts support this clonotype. CDR3 sequence (DNA): TGTGCCAGCAGCCCAAACACAGATACGCAGTATTTT. As protein: CASSPNTDTQYF. The chain couples TRBV12-3 or TRBV12-4 to TRBJ2-3; no clear D. The CDR3 loop spans 12 amino acids. The V and J ends lost 6 bases and 2 bases respectively, with 6 bases between them.

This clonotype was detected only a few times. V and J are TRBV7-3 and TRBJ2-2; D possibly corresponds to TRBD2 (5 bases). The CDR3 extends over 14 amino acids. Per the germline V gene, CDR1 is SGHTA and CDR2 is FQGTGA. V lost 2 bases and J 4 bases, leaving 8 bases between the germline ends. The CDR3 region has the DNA TGTGCCAGCAGCTTAGAGGGTACCACCGGGGAGCTGTTTTTT. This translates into CASSLEGTTGELFF.

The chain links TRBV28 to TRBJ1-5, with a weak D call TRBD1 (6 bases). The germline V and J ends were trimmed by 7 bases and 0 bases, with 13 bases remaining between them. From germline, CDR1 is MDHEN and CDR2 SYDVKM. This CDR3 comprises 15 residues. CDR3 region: CASTLWGASNQPQHF. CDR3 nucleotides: TGTGCCAGCACCCTGTGGGGGGCTAGCAATCAGCCCCAGCATTTT.

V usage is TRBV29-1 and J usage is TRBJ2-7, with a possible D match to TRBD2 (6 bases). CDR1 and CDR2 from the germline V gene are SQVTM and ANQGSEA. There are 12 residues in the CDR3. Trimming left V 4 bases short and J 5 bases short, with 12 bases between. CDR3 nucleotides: TGCAGCGTTGGAGGGGCGGGAAACGAGCAGTACTTC. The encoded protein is CSVGGAGNEQYF.

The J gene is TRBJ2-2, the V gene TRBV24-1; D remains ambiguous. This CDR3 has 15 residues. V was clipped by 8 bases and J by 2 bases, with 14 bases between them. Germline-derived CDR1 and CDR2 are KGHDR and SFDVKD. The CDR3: CATNSPSGNTGELFF. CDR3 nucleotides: TGTGCCACCAATAGCCCTTCAGGCAACACCGGGGAGCTGTTTTTT.

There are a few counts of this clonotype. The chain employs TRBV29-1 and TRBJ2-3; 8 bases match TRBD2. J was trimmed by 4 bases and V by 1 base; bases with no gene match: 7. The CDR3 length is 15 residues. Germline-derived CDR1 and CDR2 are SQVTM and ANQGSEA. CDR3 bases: TGCAGCGTTGAAGTCGGCCGGGGGGGGTCAGATACGCAGTATTTT. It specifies CSVEVGRGGSDTQYF.

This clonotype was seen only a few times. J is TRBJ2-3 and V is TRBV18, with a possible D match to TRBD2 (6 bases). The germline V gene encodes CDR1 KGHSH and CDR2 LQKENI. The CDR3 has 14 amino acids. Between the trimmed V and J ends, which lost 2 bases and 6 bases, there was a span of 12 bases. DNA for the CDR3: TGTGCCAGCTCACCAAGGGGACTCGAGGATACGCAGTATTTT. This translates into CASSPRGLEDTQYF.

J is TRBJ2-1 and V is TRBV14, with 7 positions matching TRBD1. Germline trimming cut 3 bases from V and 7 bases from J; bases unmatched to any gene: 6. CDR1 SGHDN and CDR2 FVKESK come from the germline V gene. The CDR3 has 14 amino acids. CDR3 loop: CASSHRTGGNEQFF. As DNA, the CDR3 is TGTGCCAGCAGCCACAGGACAGGTGGGAATGAGCAGTTCTTC.

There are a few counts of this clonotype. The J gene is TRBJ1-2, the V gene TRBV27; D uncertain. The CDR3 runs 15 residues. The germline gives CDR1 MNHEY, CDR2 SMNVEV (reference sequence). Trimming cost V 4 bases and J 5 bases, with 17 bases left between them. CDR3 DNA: TGTGCCAGCAGTTACGCAACCCGGGGAGGGTATGGCTACACCTTC. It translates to CASSYATRGGYGYTF.

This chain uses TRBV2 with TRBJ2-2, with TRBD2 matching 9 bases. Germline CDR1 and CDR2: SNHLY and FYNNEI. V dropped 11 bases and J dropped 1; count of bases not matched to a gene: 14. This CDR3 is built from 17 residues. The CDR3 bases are TGTGCCTATGGGAGTCTAGCGGGACCCCAGAACACCGGGGAGCTGTTTTTT. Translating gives CAYGSLAGPQNTGELFF. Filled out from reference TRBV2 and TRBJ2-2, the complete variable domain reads EPEVTQTPSHQVTQMGQEVILRCVPISNHLYFYWYRQILGQKVEFLVSFYNNEISEKSEIFDDQFSVERPDGSNFTLKIRSTKLEDSAMYFCAYGSLAGPQNTGELFFGEGSRLTVL.

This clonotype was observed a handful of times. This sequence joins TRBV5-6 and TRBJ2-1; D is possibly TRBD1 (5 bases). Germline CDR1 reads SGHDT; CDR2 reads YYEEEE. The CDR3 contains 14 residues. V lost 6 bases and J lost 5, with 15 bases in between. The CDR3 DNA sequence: TGTGCCAGCAACCCGACAGTGCCACACAATGAGCAGTTCTTC. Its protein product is CASNPTVPHNEQFF.

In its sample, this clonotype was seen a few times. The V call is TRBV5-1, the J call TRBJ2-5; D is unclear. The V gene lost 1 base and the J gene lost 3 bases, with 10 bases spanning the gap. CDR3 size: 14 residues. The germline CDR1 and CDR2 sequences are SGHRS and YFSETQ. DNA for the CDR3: TGCGCCAGCAGCTTGTTGATTACCGAAGAGACCCAGTACTTC. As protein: CASSLLITEETQYF.

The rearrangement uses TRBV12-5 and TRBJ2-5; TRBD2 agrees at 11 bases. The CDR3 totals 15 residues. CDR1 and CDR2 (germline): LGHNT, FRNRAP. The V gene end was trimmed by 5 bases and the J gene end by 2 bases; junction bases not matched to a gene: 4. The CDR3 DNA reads TGTGCTAGTGGTGAGGGGACTAGCGGTCAAGAGACCCAGTACTTC. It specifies CASGEGTSGQETQYF. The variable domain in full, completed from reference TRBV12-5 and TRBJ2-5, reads DARVTQTPRHKVTEMGQEVTMRCQPILGHNTVFWYRQTMMQGLELLAYFRNRAPLDDSGMPKDRFSAEMPDATLATLKIQPSEPRDSAVYFCASGEGTSGQETQYFGPGTRLLVL.

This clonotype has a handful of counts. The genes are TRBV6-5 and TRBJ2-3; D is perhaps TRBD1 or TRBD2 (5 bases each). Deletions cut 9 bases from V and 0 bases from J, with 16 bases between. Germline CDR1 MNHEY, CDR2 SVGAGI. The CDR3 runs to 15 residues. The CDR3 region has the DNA TGTGCCAGTAACTTGGGACCGTATAGCACAGATACGCAGTATTTT. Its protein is CASNLGPYSTDTQYF.

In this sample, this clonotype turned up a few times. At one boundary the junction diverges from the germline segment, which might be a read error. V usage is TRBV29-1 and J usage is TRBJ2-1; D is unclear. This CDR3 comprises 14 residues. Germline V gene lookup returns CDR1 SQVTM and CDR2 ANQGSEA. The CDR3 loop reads CSDEENREYNEQFF. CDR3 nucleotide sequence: TGCAGCGATGAAGAGAACCGCGAGTACAATGAGCAGTTCTTC.

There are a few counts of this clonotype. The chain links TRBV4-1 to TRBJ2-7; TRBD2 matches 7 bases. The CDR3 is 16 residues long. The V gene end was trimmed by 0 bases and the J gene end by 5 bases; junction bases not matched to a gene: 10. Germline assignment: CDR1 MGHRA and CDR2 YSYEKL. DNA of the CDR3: TGCGCCAGCAGCCAAGATAGGGCGACTAGCTGGGACGAGCAGTACTTC. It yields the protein CASSQDRATSWDEQYF.

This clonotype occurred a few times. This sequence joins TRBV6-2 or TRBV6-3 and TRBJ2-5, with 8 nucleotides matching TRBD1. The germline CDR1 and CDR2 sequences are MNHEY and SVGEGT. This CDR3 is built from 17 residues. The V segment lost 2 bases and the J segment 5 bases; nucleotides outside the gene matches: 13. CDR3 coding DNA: TGTGCCAGCAGTTACCCTATCGGACAGGGAGGATGGGAGACCCAGTACTTC. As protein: CASSYPIGQGGWETQYF.

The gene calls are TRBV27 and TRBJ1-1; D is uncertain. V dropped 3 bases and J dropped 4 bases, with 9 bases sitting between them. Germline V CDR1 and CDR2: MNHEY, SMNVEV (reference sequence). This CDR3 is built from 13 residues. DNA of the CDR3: TGTGCCAGCAGTTTGAAGGAGGGCACTGAAGCTTTCTTT. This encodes CASSLKEGTEAFF.

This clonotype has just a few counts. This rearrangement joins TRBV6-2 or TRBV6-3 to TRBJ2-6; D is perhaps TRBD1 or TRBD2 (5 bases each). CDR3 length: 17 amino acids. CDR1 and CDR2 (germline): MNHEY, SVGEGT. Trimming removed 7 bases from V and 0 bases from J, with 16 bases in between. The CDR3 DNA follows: TGTGCCAGCATTCCCGGGACGTACCACTCTGGGGCCAACGTCCTGACTTTC. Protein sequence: CASIPGTYHSGANVLTF.

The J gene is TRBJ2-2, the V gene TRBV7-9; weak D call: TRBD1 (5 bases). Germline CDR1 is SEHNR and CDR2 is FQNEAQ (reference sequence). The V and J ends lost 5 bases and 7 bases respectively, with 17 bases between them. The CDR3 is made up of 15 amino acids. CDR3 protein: CASSASTLQDGELFF. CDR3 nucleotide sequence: TGTGCCAGCAGCGCCAGCACCTTACAGGACGGGGAGCTGTTTTTT.

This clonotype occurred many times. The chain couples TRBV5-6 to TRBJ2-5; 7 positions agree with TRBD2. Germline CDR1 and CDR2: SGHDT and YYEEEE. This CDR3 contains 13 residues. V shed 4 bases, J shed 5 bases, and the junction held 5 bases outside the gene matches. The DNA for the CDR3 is TGTGCCAGCAGCCAGACTAGCTTGGAGACCCAGTACTTC. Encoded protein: CASSQTSLETQYF.

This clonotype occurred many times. The CDR3, as DNA: TGCGCCAGCAGCCATCCGACAGAGCTCGAGACCCAGTACTTC. The encoded protein is CASSHPTELETQYF. The V and J genes are TRBV4-1 and TRBJ2-5; tentative D call: TRBD1 (5 bases). The V and J ends lost 3 bases and 5 bases respectively, with 13 bases between them. The CDR3 covers 14 residues. CDR1 is MGHRA, CDR2 YSYEKL, per germline.